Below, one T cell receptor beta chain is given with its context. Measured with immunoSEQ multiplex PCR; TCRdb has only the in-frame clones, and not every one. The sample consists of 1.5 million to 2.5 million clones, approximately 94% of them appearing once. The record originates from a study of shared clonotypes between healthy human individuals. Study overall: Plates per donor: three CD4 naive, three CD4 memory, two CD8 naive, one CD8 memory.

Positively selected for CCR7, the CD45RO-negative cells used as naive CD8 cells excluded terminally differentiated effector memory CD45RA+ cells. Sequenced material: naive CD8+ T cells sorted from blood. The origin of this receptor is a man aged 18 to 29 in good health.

In nucleotides, the CDR3 is TGTGCCAGCAGCCAAGGGGTCGGGACTTACGAGCAGTACTTC. Amino acids: CASSQGVGTYEQYF. This sequence joins TRBV9 and TRBJ2-7; tentatively, D is TRBD2 (6 bases). Trimming cost V 4 bases and J 4 bases, with 15 bases left between them. The CDR3 runs 14 residues. CDR1 is SGDLS and CDR2 is YYNGEE in the germline V gene.